This T cell receptor beta chain was profiled in a study of shared T cell receptors in the human thymus. The CDR3 has 16 amino acids. From germline, CDR1 is SNHLY and CDR2 FYNNEI. A word on this clone: The junction and the germline gene differ at one end; a read error may be behind it.

Data came from immunoSEQ multiplex PCR; TCRdb stores just in-frame clones and leaves some out. The table lists under 850,000 clones, roughly 90% of them singletons. This same sample was also part of a study on human thymus T cells. This second report adds: Resections from corrective heart surgery supplied the thymus tissue. It looked as if thymic and blood repertoires used V and J genes in a biased way.

The clonotype was recovered from a boy under two years old with a congenital heart defect. The specimen sequenced was thymocytes. This chain links TRBV2 with TRBJ1-5; a weak D match, TRBD1 (5 bases). The CDR3 DNA reads TGTGCCAGCAGCGAAGACGGAGGGGAGAACAATCAGCCCCAGCATTTT. It specifies CASSEDGGENNQPQHF.